This record concerns one T cell receptor (beta chain) sequence. This sample was taken from a study of blood T cell repertoires in COVID-19. J lost 1 base, V lost 0 bases, and 2 bases had no gene match. From germline, CDR1 is SGHRS and CDR2 YFSETQ. This CDR3 contains 15 residues. Only in-frame clones appear in the TCRdb table, and some are missing; sequencing was by immunoSEQ multiplex PCR. The data hold approximately 440,000 clones, with 90% observed a single time. The material sequenced was PBMCs or T cells enriched from blood (not recorded which). This sequence originates from a man between 18 and 29 years old who had recovered from COVID-19. The rearrangement links TRBV5-1 to TRBJ1-2; 8 nucleotides match TRBD1. The CDR3: CASSLVTGGNYGYTF. The CDR3 nucleotides read TGCGCCAGCAGCTTGGTTACAGGGGGTAACTATGGCTACACCTTC.